This T cell receptor beta chain was recorded in a study of blood T cell repertoires in COVID-19. Method: immunoSEQ multiplex PCR; TCRdb's copy keeps in-frame clones and lacks some. The sample consists of about 240,000 clones, 80% to 90% of them appearing once. Deletions cut 4 bases from V and 3 bases from J, with 8 bases between. The length of the CDR3 is 13 residues. Looked up from germline, CDR1 is LGHNA and CDR2 is YSLEER. This sequence joins TRBV4-3 and TRBJ2-3; unclear D gene. The sequenced material came from PBMCs or T cells enriched from blood (not recorded which). This receptor was obtained from a woman in her 30s with acute COVID-19. DNA for the CDR3: TGCGCCAGCAGCCCCGGTACTACAGATACGCAGTATTTT. This translates into CASSPGTTDTQYF.